This is a list of T cell receptor beta chains from one sample in a study of blood T cells in healthy people across ages. TCRdb called the 5' RACE reads again in MiXCR, with one record for every CDR3 protein. The sample yields 1.5 million or so distinct CDR3 sequences, about 40% seen once. Sequenced input: blood. The receptors were gathered from a woman in her late teens or twenties in good health. Both conserved end residues are part of each CDR3.

CDR3 protein,V gene
CASTGGDKDTEAFF,TRBV9
CASAPGLDDEQFF,TRBV27
CASSQEGRFGDPKETQYF,TRBV4-1
CASSLEPLVFF,TRBV11-2
CASSFPGLAGHGGPSSSYNEQFF,TRBV11-2
CASSQLGLAGELPEQYF,TRBV5-1
CASLPGTGERFF,TRBV2
CASSVGQGVDGYTF,TRBV12-3/TRBV12-4
CASSFLGTSGQETQYF,TRBV3-1
CASSGDRDNEQYF,TRBV2
CATSPPSRTIYNEQFF,TRBV27
CSAIVGQVYSNQPQHF,TRBV20-1
CASSRGLPVPGNEQFF,TRBV6-5
CASTHGGTIYEQYF,TRBV12-3/TRBV12-4
CSVERQGAEAFF,TRBV29-1
CASSFRLAGNYNEQYF,TRBV11-2
CASRSSGRESYEQYF,TRBV3-1
CASIWGGLADTQYF,TRBV11-2
CASSDLARINEQFF,TRBV6-5
CASSVTGNQWAFF,TRBV25-1
CAISEEASGSDTQYF,TRBV10-3
CSVASLAGEETQYF,TRBV29-1
CASSPSRSSYNEQFF,TRBV6-1
CASSQDQKWYEQYF,TRBV4-2
CATSDPGRRWYF,TRBV24-1
CSASPPGNTEAFF,TRBV20-1
CAISLQTANTEAFF,TRBV10-3
CASTGRGRTDTQYF,TRBV7-2
CASSKDGGAHIHNQPQHF,TRBV21-1
CASSLGTSGRETQYF,TRBV11-2
CASRAAGGTEAFF,TRBV3-1
CAIKASGINEQFF,TRBV10-3